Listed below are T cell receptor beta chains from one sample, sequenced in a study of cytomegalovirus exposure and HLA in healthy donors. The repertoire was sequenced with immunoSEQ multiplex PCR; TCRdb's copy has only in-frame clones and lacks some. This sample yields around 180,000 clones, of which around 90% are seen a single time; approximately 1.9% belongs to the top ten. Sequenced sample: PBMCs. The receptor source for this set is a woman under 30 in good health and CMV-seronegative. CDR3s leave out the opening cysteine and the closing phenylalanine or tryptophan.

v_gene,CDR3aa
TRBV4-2,ASSQVGLAGRNSRDNEQF
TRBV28,ATSWQVSNQPQH
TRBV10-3,AIKEAANEKLF
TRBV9,ASSVFPGQGVNEQF
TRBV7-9,ASMAQGGSPLH
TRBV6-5,ASSRTRTNEKLF
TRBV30,AWLEVTEAF
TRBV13,ASSLGQGVVWRNEQF
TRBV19,ASSPRTATNEKLF
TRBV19,ASSIGITENTEAF
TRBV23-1,ASSQSRRRTDTQY
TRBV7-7,ASSQKDGNTREKLTSTDTQY
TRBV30,AWYHRGIYGYT
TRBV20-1,SAREEEPQH
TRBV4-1,ASSRSTGGLDNSPLH
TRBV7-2,ASSLQAPGTEAF
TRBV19,ASSPVSDTEAF
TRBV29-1,SVDPGLAGAYNEQF
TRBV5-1,ASSRQGDYEQY
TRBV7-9,ACPTGTANYGYT
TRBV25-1,ASSEPSPADTGELF
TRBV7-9,AGGGSRYNEQF
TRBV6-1,ASETGSTDTQY
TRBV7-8,ASSLMGQGGGEQY
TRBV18,ASSPALLTGGGTEAF
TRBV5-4,ASSSAGLWEQY
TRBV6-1,ASSLIGTGPNEQY
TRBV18,ASSPVSTNEKLF
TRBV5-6,ASSLGQSLSNQPQH
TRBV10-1,ASRAGRRIATSSYEQY
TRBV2,ASSEATGRGETQY
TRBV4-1,ASSQEGRGGGSSYEQY
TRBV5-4,ASSQRGANTGELF
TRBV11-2,ASSFDRVGTEAF
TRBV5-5,ASSPSSYEQY
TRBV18,ASSLGGNTEAF
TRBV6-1,ASSEVGGSGGFSQH
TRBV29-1,SVGGVQGHGYT
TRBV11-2,ASSLGGGATNEKLF
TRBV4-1,ASSQGTRAEQF
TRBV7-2,ASSLGTEYNEQF
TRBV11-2,ASSSTGYEQF
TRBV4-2,ASSQEGQGAYEQY
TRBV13,ASSPNRGGSETQY
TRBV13,ASSLESSGELF
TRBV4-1,ASSQGAGSYEQY
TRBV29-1,SVGRQGVTYEQY
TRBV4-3,ASSQDGTSGYNEQF
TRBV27,ASSRAGTGNYGYT
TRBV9,ASSVRANRANSPLH
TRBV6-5,ASSSTVSNTEAF
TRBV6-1,ASRTGVDEQF
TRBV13,ASSLLAPYNEQF
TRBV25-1,ASSVRDRGTEAF